This TCR beta chain was documented in a study of cytomegalovirus exposure and HLA in healthy donors. Study-wide results and limits: A few chains tied to CMV proved CMV antigen-specific in vitro. Rarity held for most TCR sequences, but there were some public TCRs that occurred in many donors.

This clone has more than one count but fewer than ten. The antigen is unknown. 13 Jbeta primers and 60 Vbeta primers were used for the PCR. Repertoires were generated with immunoSEQ multiplex PCR, while TCRdb's copy carries only in-frame clones and drops some. The sample yields about 95,000 clones, around 80% seen once. Germline V CDR1 and CDR2: SGHTA, FQGNSA. This CDR3 has 13 residues. V gave up 8 bases and J gave up 4 bases; unmatched junction bases: 4. At collection, donors were nominally healthy, but unrecorded immune exposures were probable. V gene TRBV7-2 combines with J gene TRBJ2-7, with 11 positions matching TRBD2. The receptor comes from a man younger than 35 in good health and CMV-seropositive. Sequences were obtained from PBMCs. The CDR3 sequence: CASRASGGYEQYF. CDR3 DNA sequence: TGTGCCAGCCGAGCTAGCGGGGGGTACGAGCAGTACTTC.